These 22 T cell receptor beta chains share one sample of origin, sequenced in a study of T cells after posttransplantation cyclophosphamide (dated by TCRdb to 2016 to 2017). Library preparation employed the immunoSEQ multiplex PCR assay. In TCRdb, the immuneACCESS table is reduced to in-frame sequences with V and J assigned. These tables do not hold every clone; where another copy was compared, an unresolved V gene accounts for under half, and the others remain unexplained. The sample comprises roughly 40,000 clones, and every one was counted more than once. Of the sample, approximately 5% falls within the top ten clones. Source material: PBMCs. All receptors derive from a woman between 45 and 60 years old in good health and a related stem cell transplant donor.

This clone has a count of ten or more. The J gene is TRBJ1-1, the V gene TRBV5-5; TRBD1 matches at 7 bases. Per the germline V gene, CDR1 is SGHKS and CDR2 is YYEKEE (reference sequence). This CDR3 has 14 amino acids. After removal of 6 bases from V and 4 bases from J, the junction contained 9 bases not matched to a gene. The CDR3 reads CASTLGRQGTEAFF. The CDR3, as DNA: TGTGCCAGCACCCTCGGCCGACAGGGCACTGAAGCTTTCTTT.

In its sample, this clone was seen many times. In DNA, the CDR3 is TGTGCCAGCAACTTCTGGGGGGGCGCAGATACGCAGTATTTT. Protein sequence: CASNFWGGADTQYF. The J gene is TRBJ2-3, the V gene TRBV5-6; D perhaps matches TRBD2 (7 bases). The CDR3 covers 14 residues. In germline, CDR1 is SGHDT, CDR2 YYEEEE. V gave up 6 bases and J gave up 4 bases, with 15 bases separating them. Full variable domain (outside the CDR3, taken from reference TRBV5-6 and TRBJ2-3): DAGVTQSPTHLIKTRGQQVTLRCSPKSGHDTVSWYQQALGQGPQFIFQYYEEEERQRGNFPDRFSGHQFPNYSSELNVNALLLGDSALYLCASNFWGGADTQYFGPGTRLTVL.

Many counts were recorded for this clone. The J gene is TRBJ2-7, the V gene TRBV27; 9 bases are shared with TRBD1. The ends lost 3 bases at V and 5 bases at J; junction bases unmatched: 11. Germline V CDR1 and CDR2: MNHEY, SMNVEV (reference sequence). This CDR3 region has 16 residues. The CDR3 sequence: CASSFKTGGLRHEQYF. CDR3 nucleotides: TGTGCCAGCAGTTTTAAAACAGGGGGCTTAAGGCACGAGCAGTACTTC.

In this sample, this clone turned up many times. The chain couples TRBV11-3 to TRBJ2-3; D perhaps matches TRBD2 (6 bases). Germline CDR1 SGHNT, CDR2 YENEEA. V lost 5 bases and J 0 bases, leaving 15 bases between the germline ends. The CDR3 is made up of 16 amino acids. The CDR3 coding sequence is TGTGCCAGCAGCGGCAGGAAGACTAGTAGCACAGATACGCAGTATTTT. Translation: CASSGRKTSSTDTQYF.

This clone was found many times. The J gene is TRBJ2-1, the V gene TRBV7-6, with TRBD1 matching over 10 bases. Germline CDR1 SGHVS, CDR2 FNYEAQ. V lost 5 bases to trimming and J lost 7 bases; unmatched junction nucleotides: 5. The CDR3 runs 14 residues. CDR3 protein: CASSNRDRGNEQFF. DNA for the CDR3: TGTGCCAGCAGCAACCGGGACAGGGGTAATGAGCAGTTCTTC.

This clone was recorded many times. The chain employs TRBV4-2 and TRBJ2-3; 8 bases agree with TRBD1. Germline CDR1 and CDR2: LGHNA and YNFKEQ. The V gene end was trimmed by 4 bases and the J gene end by 4 bases; junction bases not matched to a gene: 10. This CDR3 comprises 16 residues. The CDR3 here is CASSPEDRGYPDTQYF. The CDR3 DNA reads as TGTGCCAGCAGCCCAGAAGACAGGGGATATCCAGATACGCAGTATTTT.

This clone was counted at least ten times. The rearrangement joins TRBV2 to TRBJ1-2, with 8 bases aligning to TRBD1. The CDR3 is 14 residues long. Trimming cost V 4 bases and J 2 bases; bases outside gene matches: 3. From germline, CDR1 is SNHLY and CDR2 FYNNEI. CDR3 bases: TGTGCCAGCAGTGCCAACAGGGGGAACTATGGCTACACCTTC. As protein: CASSANRGNYGYTF.

This clone was detected many times. The gene calls are TRBV7-2 and TRBJ1-5; D not certain. CDR3 length: 14 amino acids. In germline, CDR1 is SGHTA, CDR2 FQGNSA. V lost 3 bases to trimming and J lost 9 bases, with 15 bases between them. CDR3 residues: CASSFGALSGPQHF. The CDR3 DNA follows: TGTGCCAGCAGCTTTGGAGCCTTGTCTGGGCCCCAGCATTTT.

This clone has ten or more counts. V and J are TRBV2 and TRBJ1-4, with 7 bases identical to TRBD1. This CDR3 is built from 14 residues. Germline CDR1 is SNHLY and CDR2 is FYNNEI. Trimming cost V 4 bases and J 11 bases; bases outside gene matches: 10. CDR3 protein: CASSGDSELGKLFF. CDR3 nucleotides: TGTGCCAGCAGTGGGGACAGCGAATTGGGGAAACTGTTTTTT.

The table lists this clone with many counts. The chain has TRBV28 and TRBJ2-7; TRBD1 aligns across 7 bases. The germline V gene has CDR1 MDHEN and CDR2 SYDVKM. CDR3 length: 17 residues. V shed 4 bases and J 6 bases; nucleotides not matched to a gene: 18. The CDR3 here is CASSSTRTGYGVGEQYF. The CDR3 bases are TGTGCCAGCAGTTCCACGAGGACAGGCTATGGAGTAGGCGAGCAGTACTTC.

This clone was counted only a few times. This chain joins TRBV28 and TRBJ1-2; D perhaps matches TRBD1 (6 bases). The CDR3 runs 13 residues. Germline CDR1 reads MDHEN; CDR2 reads SYDVKM. V shed 6 bases and J shed 5 bases, with 13 bases lying between them. The CDR3 loop reads CASRISGVYGYTF. The CDR3, as DNA: TGTGCCAGCAGGATCTCAGGGGTTTATGGCTACACCTTC.

Ten or more counts support this clone. The chain carries TRBV7-9 and TRBJ1-1; no clear D. This CDR3 has 14 residues. The germline V gene encodes CDR1 SEHNR and CDR2 FQNEAQ (reference sequence). The V and J ends lost 1 base and 1 base respectively, with 7 bases between them. As DNA, the CDR3 is TGTGCCAGCAGCTTAGAGGCGGGGAACACTGAAGCTTTCTTT. Its translation is CASSLEAGNTEAFF.

The rearrangement links TRBV27 to TRBJ1-5, with 11 bases lining up with TRBD1. The CDR3 is made up of 18 amino acids. Looked up from germline, CDR1 is MNHEY and CDR2 is SMNVEV (reference sequence). V trimming: 6 bases; J trimming: 3 bases; junction bases outside the gene matches: 13. CDR3 protein: CASSSLTGTGGFNQPQHF. The CDR3, as DNA: TGTGCCAGCAGCTCCTTAACCGGGACAGGGGGTTTCAATCAGCCCCAGCATTTT.

This clone appeared many times. The J gene is TRBJ2-1, the V gene TRBV4-1; 13 bases are a match to TRBD2. CDR1 is MGHRA, CDR2 YSYEKL, per germline. CDR3 length: 17 amino acids. V was clipped by 2 bases and J by 7 bases; unmatched bases: 8. The CDR3 is CASSQLTLAGGLNEQFF. The CDR3 DNA reads TGCGCCAGCAGCCAATTGACACTAGCGGGGGGGCTGAATGAGCAGTTCTTC.

The J gene is TRBJ2-7, the V gene TRBV6-1; D is unclear. Per the germline V gene, CDR1 is MNHNS and CDR2 is SASEGT. This CDR3 region has 13 residues. V lost 6 bases and J 4 bases, leaving 13 bases between the germline ends. DNA of the CDR3: TGTGCCAGCAGCCACCCCGCCGGGTACGAGCAGTACTTC. Amino acids: CASSHPAGYEQYF.

This clone was counted many times. The chain combines TRBV6-1 with TRBJ2-7; D is perhaps TRBD1 (5 bases). Trimming stripped 6 bases from V and 6 bases from J, with 12 bases between. Germline values: CDR1 MNHNS, CDR2 SASEGT. This CDR3 spans 12 amino acids. CDR3 in DNA: TGTGCCAGCAGACCGATAGGGGCCGAGCAGTACTTC. Translation: CASRPIGAEQYF.

This clone was seen many times. V is TRBV6-6 and J is TRBJ2-7; D uncertain. V was trimmed by 5 bases and J by 6 bases, leaving 14 bases between them. CDR1 MNHNY and CDR2 SVGAGI come from the germline V gene (reference sequence). The CDR3 is 13 amino acids. The CDR3 bases are TGTGCCAGCAGTAAGACTGCGGCTCTCGAGCAGTACTTC. Its protein product is CASSKTAALEQYF.

This clone was detected many times. This CDR3 reads CASSYQGTPEAFF. The DNA for the CDR3 is TGTGCCAGCAGCTATCAGGGGACACCTGAAGCTTTCTTT. The genes are TRBV7-9 and TRBJ1-1; tentative D call: TRBD1 (6 bases). This CDR3 comprises 13 residues. Germline V gives CDR1 SEHNR, CDR2 FQNEAQ (reference sequence). The V end was cut by 4 bases, the J end by 6 bases, with 12 bases between.

Many counts were recorded for this clone. The V gene is TRBV4-1, the J gene TRBJ2-2; D gene unclear. V was clipped by 4 bases and J by 6 bases, with 9 bases between them. This CDR3 is built from 13 residues. Germline CDR1 and CDR2: MGHRA and YSYEKL. CDR3 DNA sequence: TGCGCCAGCAGCCTTCAGATCCCCGGGGAGCTGTTTTTT. Amino acids: CASSLQIPGELFF.

This clone was seen many times. The rearrangement links TRBV11-2 to TRBJ1-1; TRBD1 aligns across 10 bases. V shed 0 bases, J shed 7 bases, and the junction held 8 bases outside the gene matches. This CDR3 region has 16 residues. Germline CDR1 SGHAT, CDR2 FQNNGV. For the CDR3, the DNA is TGTGCCAGCAGCTTAGATCATGGGACAGGGGTTAATGAAGCTTTCTTT. As protein: CASSLDHGTGVNEAFF.

This clone was found many times. V and J are TRBV2 and TRBJ2-7; D uncertain. This CDR3 contains 13 residues. Trimming took 3 bases from V and 1 from J, leaving 7 bases between them. Germline V gives CDR1 SNHLY, CDR2 FYNNEI. The CDR3 DNA is TGTGCCAGCAGTGAGCGAAGATCCTACGAGCAGTACTTC. Amino acid sequence: CASSERRSYEQYF.

This clone was seen many times. The chain joins TRBV5-1 to TRBJ2-3; TRBD1 matches 10 bases. J was trimmed by 3 bases and V by 3 bases; bases with no gene match: 10. CDR3 length: 17 amino acids. The germline V gene encodes CDR1 SGHRS and CDR2 YFSETQ. CDR3 loop: CASSYSGTGVGTDTQYF. The CDR3 DNA reads as TGCGCCAGCAGCTACTCCGGGACAGGGGTCGGGACAGATACGCAGTATTTT.